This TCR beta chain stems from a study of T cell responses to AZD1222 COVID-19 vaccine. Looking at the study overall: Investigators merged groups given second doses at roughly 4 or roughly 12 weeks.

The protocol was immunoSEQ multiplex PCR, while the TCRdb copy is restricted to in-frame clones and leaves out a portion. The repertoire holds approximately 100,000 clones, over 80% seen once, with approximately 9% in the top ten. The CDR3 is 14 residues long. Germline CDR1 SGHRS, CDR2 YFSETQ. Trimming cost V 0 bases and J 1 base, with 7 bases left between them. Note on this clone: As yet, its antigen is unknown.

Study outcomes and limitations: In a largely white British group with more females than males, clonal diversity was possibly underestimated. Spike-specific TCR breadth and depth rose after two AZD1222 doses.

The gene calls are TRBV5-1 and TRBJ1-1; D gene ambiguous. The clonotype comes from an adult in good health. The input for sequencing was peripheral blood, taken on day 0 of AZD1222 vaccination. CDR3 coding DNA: TGCGCCAGCAGCTTGGGGCCAGGGAACACTGAAGCTTTCTTT. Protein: CASSLGPGNTEAFF.